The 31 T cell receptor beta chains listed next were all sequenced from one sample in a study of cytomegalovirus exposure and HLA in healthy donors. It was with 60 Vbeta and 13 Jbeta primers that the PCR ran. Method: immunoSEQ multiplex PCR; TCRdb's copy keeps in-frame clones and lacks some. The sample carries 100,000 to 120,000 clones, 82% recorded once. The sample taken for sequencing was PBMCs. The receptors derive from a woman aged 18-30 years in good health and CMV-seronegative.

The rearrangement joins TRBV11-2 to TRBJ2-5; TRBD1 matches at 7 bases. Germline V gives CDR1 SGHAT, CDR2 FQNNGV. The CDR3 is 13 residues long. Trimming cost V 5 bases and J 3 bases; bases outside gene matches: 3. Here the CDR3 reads CASSRDREETQYF. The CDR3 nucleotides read TGTGCCAGCAGCCGCGACAGGGAAGAGACCCAGTACTTC.

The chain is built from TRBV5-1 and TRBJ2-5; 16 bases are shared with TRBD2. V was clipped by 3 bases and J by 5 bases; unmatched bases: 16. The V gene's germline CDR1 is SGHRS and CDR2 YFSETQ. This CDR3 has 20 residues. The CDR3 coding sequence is TGCGCCAGCAGCTCCCAAATACCGGGACTAGCGGGAGGGTTCCGCGAGACCCAGTACTTC. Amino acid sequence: CASSSQIPGLAGGFRETQYF.

The CDR3 DNA is TGTGCCAGCAGCAACAGGGGGACACAGAACACTGAAGCTTTCTTT. It is translated as CASSNRGTQNTEAFF. The V call is TRBV7-8, the J call TRBJ1-1, with 8 bases lining up with TRBD1. CDR3 size: 15 residues. Germline CDR1 reads SGHVS; CDR2 reads FQNEAQ. V gave up 5 bases and J gave up 1 base; unmatched junction bases: 6.

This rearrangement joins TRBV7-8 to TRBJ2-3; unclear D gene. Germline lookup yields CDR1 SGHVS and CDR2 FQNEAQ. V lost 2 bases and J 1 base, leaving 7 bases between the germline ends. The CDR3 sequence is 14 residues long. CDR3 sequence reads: CASSLLSGTDTQYF. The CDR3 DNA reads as TGTGCCAGCAGCTTATTATCGGGCACAGATACGCAGTATTTT.

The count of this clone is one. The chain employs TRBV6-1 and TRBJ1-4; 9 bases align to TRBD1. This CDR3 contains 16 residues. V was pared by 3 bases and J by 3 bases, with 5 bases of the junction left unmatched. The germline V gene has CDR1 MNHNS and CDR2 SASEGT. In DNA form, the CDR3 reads TGTGCCAGCAGTGACCCGGGACAGGGTCCTAATGAAAAACTGTTTTTT. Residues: CASSDPGQGPNEKLFF.

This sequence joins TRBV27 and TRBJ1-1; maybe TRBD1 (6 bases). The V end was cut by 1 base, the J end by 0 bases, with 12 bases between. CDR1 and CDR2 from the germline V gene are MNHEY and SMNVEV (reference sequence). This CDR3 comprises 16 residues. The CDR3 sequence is CASSLLGQGLNTEAFF. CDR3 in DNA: TGTGCCAGCAGTTTATTAGGGCAGGGGCTGAACACTGAAGCTTTCTTT.

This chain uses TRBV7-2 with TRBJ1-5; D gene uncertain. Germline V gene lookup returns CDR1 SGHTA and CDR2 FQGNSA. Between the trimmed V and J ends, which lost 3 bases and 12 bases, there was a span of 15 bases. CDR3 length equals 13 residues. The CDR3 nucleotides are TGTGCCAGCAGCTTCTCCATGGCCCCTTTCCAGCATTTT. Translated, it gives CASSFSMAPFQHF.

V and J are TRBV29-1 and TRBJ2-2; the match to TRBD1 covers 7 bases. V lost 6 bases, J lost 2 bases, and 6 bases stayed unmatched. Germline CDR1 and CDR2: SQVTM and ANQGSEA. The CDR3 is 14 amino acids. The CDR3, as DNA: TGCAGCGTGAAGGGACAGCGTAACACCGGGGAGCTGTTTTTT. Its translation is CSVKGQRNTGELFF.

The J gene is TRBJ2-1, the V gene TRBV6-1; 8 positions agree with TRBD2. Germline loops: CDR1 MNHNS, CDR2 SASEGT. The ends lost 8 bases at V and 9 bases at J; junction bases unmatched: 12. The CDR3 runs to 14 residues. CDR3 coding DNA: TGTGCCAGCGGCGGAACGGGGGGGCCGGGTGAGCAGTTCTTC. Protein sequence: CASGGTGGPGEQFF.

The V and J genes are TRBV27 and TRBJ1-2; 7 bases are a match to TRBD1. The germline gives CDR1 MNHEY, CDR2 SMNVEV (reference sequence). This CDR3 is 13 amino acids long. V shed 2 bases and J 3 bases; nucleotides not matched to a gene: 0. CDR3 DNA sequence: TGTGCCAGCAGTTTAGGGACAGACTATGGCTACACCTTC. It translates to CASSLGTDYGYTF.

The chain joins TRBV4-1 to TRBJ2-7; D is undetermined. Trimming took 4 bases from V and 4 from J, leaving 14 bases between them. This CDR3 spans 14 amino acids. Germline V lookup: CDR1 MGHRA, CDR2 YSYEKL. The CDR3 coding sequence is TGCGCCAGCAGCCGAGAGTCAACTGAGTACGAGCAGTACTTC. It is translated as CASSRESTEYEQYF.

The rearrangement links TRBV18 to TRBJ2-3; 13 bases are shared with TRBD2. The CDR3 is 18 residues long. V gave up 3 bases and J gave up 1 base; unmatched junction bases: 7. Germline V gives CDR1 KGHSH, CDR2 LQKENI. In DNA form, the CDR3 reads TGTGCCAGCTCACCGAGGACTAGCGGGAGCCCTCGCACAGATACGCAGTATTTT. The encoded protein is CASSPRTSGSPRTDTQYF.

The CDR3 spells CASRQDSLMNTEAFF. As DNA, the CDR3 is TGTGCCAGCAGACAGGACAGCCTCATGAACACTGAAGCTTTCTTT. V gene TRBV2 combines with J gene TRBJ1-1, with D perhaps matching TRBD1 (6 bases). The CDR3 is made up of 15 amino acids. V was pared by 6 bases and J by 0 bases, with 14 bases between. The germline CDR1 and CDR2 sequences are SNHLY and FYNNEI.

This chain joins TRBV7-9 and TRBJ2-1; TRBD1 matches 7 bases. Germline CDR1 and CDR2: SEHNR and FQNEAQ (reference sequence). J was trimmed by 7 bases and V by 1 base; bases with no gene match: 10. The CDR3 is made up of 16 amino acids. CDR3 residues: CASSLGIRQGSNEQFF. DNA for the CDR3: TGTGCCAGCAGCTTAGGAATCCGACAGGGATCAAATGAGCAGTTCTTC.

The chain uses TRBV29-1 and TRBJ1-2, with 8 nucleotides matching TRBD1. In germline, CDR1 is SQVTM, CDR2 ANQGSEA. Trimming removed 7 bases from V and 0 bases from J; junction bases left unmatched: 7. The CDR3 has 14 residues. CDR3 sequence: CSAVDRDPNYGYTF. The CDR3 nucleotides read TGCAGCGCCGTGGACAGGGACCCTAACTATGGCTACACCTTC.

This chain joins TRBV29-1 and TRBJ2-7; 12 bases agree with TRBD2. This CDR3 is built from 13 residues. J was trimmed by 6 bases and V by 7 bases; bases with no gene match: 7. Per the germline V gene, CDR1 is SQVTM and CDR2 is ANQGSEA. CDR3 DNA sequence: TGCAGCGCTAAAGGACTAGCGGGATCCGAGCAGTACTTC. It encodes CSAKGLAGSEQYF.

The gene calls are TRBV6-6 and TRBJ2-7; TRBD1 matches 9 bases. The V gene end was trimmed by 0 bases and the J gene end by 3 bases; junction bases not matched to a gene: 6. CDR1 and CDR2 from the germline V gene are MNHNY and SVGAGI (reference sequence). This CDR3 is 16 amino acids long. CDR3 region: CASSYSSGQGVYEQYV. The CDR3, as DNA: TGTGCCAGCAGTTACTCCTCGGGACAGGGTGTCTACGAGCAGTACGTC.

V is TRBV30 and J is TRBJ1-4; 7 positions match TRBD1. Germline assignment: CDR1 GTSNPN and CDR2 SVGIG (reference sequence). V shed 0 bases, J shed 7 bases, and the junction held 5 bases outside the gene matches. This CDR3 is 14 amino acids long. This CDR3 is CAWSVQGGGEKLFF. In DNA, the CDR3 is TGTGCCTGGAGTGTACAAGGGGGCGGTGAAAAACTGTTTTTT.

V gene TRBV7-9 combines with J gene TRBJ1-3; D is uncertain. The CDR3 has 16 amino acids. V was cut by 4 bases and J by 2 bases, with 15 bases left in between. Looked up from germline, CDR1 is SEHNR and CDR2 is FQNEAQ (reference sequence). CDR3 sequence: CASSSTGSLAGNTIYF. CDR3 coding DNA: TGTGCCAGCAGCTCTACGGGGAGCCTAGCTGGAAACACCATATATTTT.

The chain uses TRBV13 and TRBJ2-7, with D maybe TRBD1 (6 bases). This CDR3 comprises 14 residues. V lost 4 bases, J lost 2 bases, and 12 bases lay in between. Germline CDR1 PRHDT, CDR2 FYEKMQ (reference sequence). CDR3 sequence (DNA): TGTGCCAGCAGCTCTCGACAGGCCACCTACGAGCAGTACTTC. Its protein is CASSSRQATYEQYF.

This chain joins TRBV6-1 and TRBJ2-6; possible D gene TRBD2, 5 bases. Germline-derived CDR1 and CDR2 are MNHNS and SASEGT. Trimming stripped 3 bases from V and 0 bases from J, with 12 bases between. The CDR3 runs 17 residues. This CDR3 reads CASSDGEWASGANVLTF. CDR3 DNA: TGTGCCAGCAGTGACGGGGAATGGGCCTCTGGGGCCAACGTCCTGACTTTC.

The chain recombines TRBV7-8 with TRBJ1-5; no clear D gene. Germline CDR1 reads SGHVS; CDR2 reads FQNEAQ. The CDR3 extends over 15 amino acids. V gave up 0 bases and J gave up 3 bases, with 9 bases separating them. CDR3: CASSLAEQANQPQHF. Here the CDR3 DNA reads TGTGCCAGCAGCTTAGCAGAGCAGGCCAATCAGCCCCAGCATTTT.

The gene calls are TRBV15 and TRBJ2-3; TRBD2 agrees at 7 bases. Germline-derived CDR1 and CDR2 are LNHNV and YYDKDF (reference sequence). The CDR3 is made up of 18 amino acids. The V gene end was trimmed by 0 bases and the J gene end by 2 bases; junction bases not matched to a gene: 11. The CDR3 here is CATSRDRLAAGTTDTQYF. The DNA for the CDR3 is TGTGCCACCAGCAGAGACCGACTGGCAGCGGGGACCACAGATACGCAGTATTTT. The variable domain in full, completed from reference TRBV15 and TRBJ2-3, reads DAMVIQNPRYQVTQFGKPVTLSCSQTLNHNVMYWYQQKSSQAPKLLFHYYDKDFNNEADTPDNFQSRRPNTSFCFLDIRSPGLGDTAMYLCATSRDRLAAGTTDTQYFGPGTRLTVL.

CDR3 residues: CASSASGTGPLGDQPQHF. DNA for the CDR3: TGTGCCAGCAGCGCTTCCGGGACAGGGCCGTTAGGGGATCAGCCCCAGCATTTT. The chain couples TRBV9 to TRBJ1-5, with 9 bases fitting TRBD1. This CDR3 has 18 amino acids. Germline-derived CDR1 and CDR2 are SGDLS and YYNGEE. J lost 5 bases, V lost 3 bases, and 15 bases had no gene match.

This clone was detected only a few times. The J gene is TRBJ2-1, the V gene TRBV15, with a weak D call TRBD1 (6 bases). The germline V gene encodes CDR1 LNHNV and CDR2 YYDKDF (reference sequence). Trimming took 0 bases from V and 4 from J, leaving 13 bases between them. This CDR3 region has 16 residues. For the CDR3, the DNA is TGTGCCACCAGCAGAGAACTACAGGGAGTTTACAATGAGCAGTTCTTC. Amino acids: CATSRELQGVYNEQFF.

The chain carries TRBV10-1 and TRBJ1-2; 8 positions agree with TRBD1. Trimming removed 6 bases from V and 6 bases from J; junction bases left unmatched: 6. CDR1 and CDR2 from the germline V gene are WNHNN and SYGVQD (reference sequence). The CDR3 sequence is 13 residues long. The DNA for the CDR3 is TGCGCCAGCAGCATGGACAGGGCGAATGGCTACACCTTC. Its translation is CASSMDRANGYTF.

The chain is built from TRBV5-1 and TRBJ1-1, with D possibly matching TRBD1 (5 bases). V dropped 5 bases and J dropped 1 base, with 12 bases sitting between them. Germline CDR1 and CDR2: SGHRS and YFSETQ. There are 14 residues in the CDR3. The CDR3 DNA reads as TGCGCCAGCAGTTCGGCGGGGGGGAACACTGAAGCTTTCTTT. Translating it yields CASSSAGGNTEAFF.

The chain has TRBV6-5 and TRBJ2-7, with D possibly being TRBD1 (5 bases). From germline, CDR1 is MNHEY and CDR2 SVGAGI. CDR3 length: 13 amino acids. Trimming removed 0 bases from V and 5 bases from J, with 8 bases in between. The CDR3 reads CASSYSAGHEQYV. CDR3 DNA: TGTGCCAGCAGTTACTCGGCAGGGCACGAGCAGTACGTC.

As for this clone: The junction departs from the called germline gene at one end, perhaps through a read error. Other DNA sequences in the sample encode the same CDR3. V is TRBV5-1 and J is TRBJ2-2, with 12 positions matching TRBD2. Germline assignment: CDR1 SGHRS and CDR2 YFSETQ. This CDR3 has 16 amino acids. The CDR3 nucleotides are TGCGCCAGCAGCTCCCTAGCGGGGGGGAACACCGGGGAGCTGTTTTTC. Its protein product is CASSSLAGGNTGELFF.

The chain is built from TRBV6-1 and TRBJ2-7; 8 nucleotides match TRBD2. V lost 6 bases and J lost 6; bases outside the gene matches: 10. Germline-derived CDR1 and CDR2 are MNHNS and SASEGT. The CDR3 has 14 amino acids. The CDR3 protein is CASRTGTREGEQYF. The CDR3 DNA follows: TGTGCCAGCAGAACCGGGACTAGGGAAGGCGAGCAGTACTTC.

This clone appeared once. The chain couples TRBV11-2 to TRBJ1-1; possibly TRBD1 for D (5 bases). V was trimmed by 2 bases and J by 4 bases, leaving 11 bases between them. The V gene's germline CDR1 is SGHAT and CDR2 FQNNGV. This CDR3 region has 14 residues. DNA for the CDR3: TGTGCCAGCAGCTTAAGGCAGGGAAGCACTGAAGCTTTCTTT. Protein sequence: CASSLRQGSTEAFF.